The 5 T cell receptor beta chains below were found in one sample sequenced in a study of blood T cell repertoires in COVID-19. Profiling relied on immunoSEQ multiplex PCR, and the TCRdb table lists in-frame clones only, not all of them. The sample includes around 120,000 clones, around 78% of them seen just once. Sequencing input: peripheral blood. The receptors stem from a man in his sixties or seventies with acute or convalescent COVID-19.

The rearrangement uses TRBV6-5 and TRBJ2-5, with a tentative D call TRBD2 (5 bases). With 6 bases removed from V and 5 bases from J, the gap between germline ends came to 13 bases. Germline-derived CDR1 and CDR2 are MNHEY and SVGAGI. There are 13 residues in the CDR3. This CDR3 is CASSNSVSETQYF. The CDR3 nucleotides are TGTGCCAGCAGCAATAGCGTGAGCGAGACCCAGTACTTC.

This clone was found once. The chain combines TRBV6-2 or TRBV6-3 with TRBJ2-5; 7 bases are shared with TRBD2. This CDR3 is built from 16 residues. The J segment lost 1 base and the V segment lost 4 bases, leaving 9 bases of the junction unmatched. Germline values: CDR1 MNHEY, CDR2 SVGEGT. In nucleotides, the CDR3 is TGTGCCAGCAGTTCATACCTGCGGGGGTCCCAAGAGACCCAGTACTTC. This codes for CASSSYLRGSQETQYF.

CDR3 bases: TGTGCCAGCACCTCACGGGGGGAGAACTATGGCTACACCTTC. Amino acid sequence: CASTSRGENYGYTF. This sequence joins TRBV3-1 (or the pseudogene TRBV3-2) and TRBJ1-2; tentatively, D is TRBD1 (5 bases). Deletions cut 7 bases from V and 2 bases from J, with 14 bases between. This CDR3 contains 14 residues. Looked up from germline, CDR1 is LGHDT and CDR2 is YNNKEL (reference sequence).

This clone was found a few times. The CDR3 nucleotides are TGTGCCAGCAGTTTAAGACCCCCGGGACTAGCGGGGAAACGGTCGGATACGCAGTATTTT. Protein product: CASSLRPPGLAGKRSDTQYF. V gene TRBV27 combines with J gene TRBJ2-3, with 13 bases lining up with TRBD2. In germline, CDR1 is MNHEY, CDR2 SMNVEV (reference sequence). The CDR3 contains 20 residues. With 2 bases clipped from V and 6 bases from J, the junction kept 17 bases outside the gene matches.

This clone is a singleton in its sample. The chain carries TRBV7-9 and TRBJ2-3; 15 positions match TRBD2. Germline values: CDR1 SEHNR, CDR2 FQNEAQ (reference sequence). There are 18 residues in the CDR3. V lost 5 bases, J lost 2 bases, and 8 bases stayed unmatched. The CDR3 sequence: CASSPRGLAGGNTDTQYF. The CDR3 DNA follows: TGTGCCAGCAGCCCACGGGGACTAGCGGGGGGCAACACAGATACGCAGTATTTT. Full variable domain (outside the CDR3, taken from reference TRBV7-9 and TRBJ2-3): DTGVSQNPRHKITKRGQNVTFRCDPISEHNRLYWYRQTLGQGPEFLTYFQNEAQLEKSRLLSDRFSAERPKGSFSTLEIQRTEQGDSAMYLCASSPRGLAGGNTDTQYFGPGTRLTVL.